The sequence of this T cell receptor (beta chain) was determined in a study of cytomegalovirus exposure and HLA in healthy donors. Overall study context: The study placed 70% to 85% of its 350 to 450 genotyped donors in the Caucasian-associated ancestry cluster. Overall study results and limits: DRB1 had the most TCR associations and HLA-C the fewest, a later analysis found, with rates varying by HLA locus. Indistinguishable V segments, including TRBV6-2 and TRBV6-3, were excluded.

On this clone: Its antigen is not known.

This CDR3 has 16 residues. Germline lookup yields CDR1 LNHDA and CDR2 SQIVND (reference sequence). V lost 1 base, J lost 9 bases, and 8 bases stayed unmatched. A multiplex PCR was run with 60 Vbeta primers and 13 Jbeta primers. Clones were read by immunoSEQ multiplex PCR, and TCRdb kept only the in-frame ones, dropping some. The sample has fewer than 200,000 clones, 81% seen once; the top ten hold roughly 5%. V and J are TRBV19 and TRBJ2-3; 12 nucleotides line up with TRBD2. Specimen: PBMCs. The sequence was collected from a woman younger than 35 in good health and CMV-seropositive. CDR3 coding DNA: TGTGCCAGTAGTATAGCATCTAGCGGGGGGGCAAAGACGCAGTATTTT. Protein sequence: CASSIASSGGAKTQYF.